This T cell receptor (beta chain) was observed in a study of relationships among human T cell subsets. Overall study findings and caveats: Over 50% of CD8+ cytotoxic sequences were in clones over 100 reads; regulatory and Th2 had few. Th1, Th2 and regulatory T cells shared many CDR3 sequences.

Anti-CD25 beads selected CD4+CD25+ regulatory T cells from positively selected CD4+ cells. The T cell receptor alpha and beta CDR3 regions were amplified from mRNA by semiquantitative ARM-PCR. Exponential amplification used communal superprimers after tagged nested gene-specific primers in ARM-PCR. Using its own MiXCR run on the multiplex PCR reads, TCRdb lists one record per CDR3 protein. The data contain some 14,000 distinct CDR3 sequences, over 45% of them seen just once; the ten biggest clones take up 2.1%. With respect to this clonotype: The antigen remains undetermined.

The V end lost 2 bases, the J end lost 0 bases, and 20 bases lay between the germline ends. Germline values: CDR1 SGHTA, CDR2 FQGNSA. The CDR3 runs to 18 residues. The sequence was collected from a man aged 35 to 55 in good health. Sequenced sample: Tregs sorted from blood. V gene TRBV7-2 combines with J gene TRBJ2-7; a weak D match, TRBD1 (7 bases). CDR3 sequence reads: CASSLSGRDRAISYEQYF. The CDR3 DNA reads as TGTGCCAGCAGCTTAAGCGGGCGAGACAGGGCCATCTCCTACGAGCAGTACTTC.